This T cell receptor (beta chain) came from a study of technical replicates of blood from several donors. The CDR3 has 13 residues. The germline gives CDR1 MRHNA, CDR2 SNTAGT. V was cut by 2 bases and J by 4 bases, with 5 bases left in between. Generated by immunoSEQ multiplex PCR, the TCRdb table keeps only in-frame clones and is missing some. Here the sample spans 60,000 to 70,000 clones, about 98% being singletons. The sample consisted of T cells isolated from PBMCs. V gene TRBV6-4 combines with J gene TRBJ2-2; D is perhaps TRBD1 (5 bases). This receptor was identified in a human donor in good health. DNA for the CDR3: TGTGCCAGCAGTGACGGGGCCACCGGGGAGCTGTTTTTT. This gives the protein CASSDGATGELFF.